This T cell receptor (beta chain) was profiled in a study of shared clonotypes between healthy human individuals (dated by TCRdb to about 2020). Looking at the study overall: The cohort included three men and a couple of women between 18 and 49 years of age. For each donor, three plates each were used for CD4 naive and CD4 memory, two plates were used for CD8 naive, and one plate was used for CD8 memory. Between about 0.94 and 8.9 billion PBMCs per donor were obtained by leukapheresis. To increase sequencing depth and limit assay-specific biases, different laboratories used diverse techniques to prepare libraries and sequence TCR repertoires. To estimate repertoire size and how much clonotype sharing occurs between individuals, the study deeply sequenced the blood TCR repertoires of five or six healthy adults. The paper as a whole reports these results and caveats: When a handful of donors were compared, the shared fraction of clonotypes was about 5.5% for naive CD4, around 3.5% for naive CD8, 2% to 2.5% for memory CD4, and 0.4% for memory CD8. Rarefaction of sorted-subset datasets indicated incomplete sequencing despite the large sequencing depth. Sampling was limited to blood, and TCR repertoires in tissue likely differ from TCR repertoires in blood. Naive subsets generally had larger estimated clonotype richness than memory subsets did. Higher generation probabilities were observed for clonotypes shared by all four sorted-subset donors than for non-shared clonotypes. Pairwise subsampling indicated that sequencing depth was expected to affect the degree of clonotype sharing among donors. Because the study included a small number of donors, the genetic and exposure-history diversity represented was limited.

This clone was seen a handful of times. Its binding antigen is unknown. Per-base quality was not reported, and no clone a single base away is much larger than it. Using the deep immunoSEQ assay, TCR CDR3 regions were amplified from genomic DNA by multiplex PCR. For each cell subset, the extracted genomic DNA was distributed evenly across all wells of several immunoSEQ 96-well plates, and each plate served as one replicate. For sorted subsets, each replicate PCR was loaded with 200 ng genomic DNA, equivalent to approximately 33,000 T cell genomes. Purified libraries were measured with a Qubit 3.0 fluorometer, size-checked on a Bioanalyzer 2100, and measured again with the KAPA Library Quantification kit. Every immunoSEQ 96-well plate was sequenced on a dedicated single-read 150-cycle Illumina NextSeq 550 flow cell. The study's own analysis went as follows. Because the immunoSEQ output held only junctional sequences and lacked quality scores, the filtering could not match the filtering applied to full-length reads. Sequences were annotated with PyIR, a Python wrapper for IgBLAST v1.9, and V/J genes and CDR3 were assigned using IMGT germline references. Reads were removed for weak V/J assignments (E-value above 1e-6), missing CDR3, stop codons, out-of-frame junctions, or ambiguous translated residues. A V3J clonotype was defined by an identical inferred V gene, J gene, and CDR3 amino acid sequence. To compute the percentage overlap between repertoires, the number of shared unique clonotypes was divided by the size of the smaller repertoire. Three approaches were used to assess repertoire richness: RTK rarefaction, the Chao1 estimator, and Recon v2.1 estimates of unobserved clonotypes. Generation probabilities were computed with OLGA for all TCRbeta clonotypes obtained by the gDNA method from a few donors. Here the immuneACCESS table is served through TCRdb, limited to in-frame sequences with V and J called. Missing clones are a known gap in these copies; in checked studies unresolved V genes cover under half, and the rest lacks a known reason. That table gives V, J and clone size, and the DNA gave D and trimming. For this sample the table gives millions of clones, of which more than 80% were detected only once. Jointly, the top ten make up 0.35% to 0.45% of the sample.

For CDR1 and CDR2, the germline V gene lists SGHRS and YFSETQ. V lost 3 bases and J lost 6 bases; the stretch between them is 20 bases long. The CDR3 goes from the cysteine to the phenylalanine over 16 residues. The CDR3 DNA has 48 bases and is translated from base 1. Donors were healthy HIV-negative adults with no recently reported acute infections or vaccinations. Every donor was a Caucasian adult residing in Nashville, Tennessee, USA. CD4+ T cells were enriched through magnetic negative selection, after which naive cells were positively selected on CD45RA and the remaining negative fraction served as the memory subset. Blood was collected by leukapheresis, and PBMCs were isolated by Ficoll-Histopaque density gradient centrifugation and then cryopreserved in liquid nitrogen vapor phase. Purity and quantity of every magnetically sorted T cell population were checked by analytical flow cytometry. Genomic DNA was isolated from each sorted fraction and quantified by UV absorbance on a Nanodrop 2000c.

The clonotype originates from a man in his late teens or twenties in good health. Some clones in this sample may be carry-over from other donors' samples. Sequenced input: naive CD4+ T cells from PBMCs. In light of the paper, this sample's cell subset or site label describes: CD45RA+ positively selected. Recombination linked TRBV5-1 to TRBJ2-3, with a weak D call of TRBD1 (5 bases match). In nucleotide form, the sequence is TGCGCCAGCAGCTGGGCCCTCGACTCTCGACAGGATACGCAGTATTTT. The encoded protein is CASSWALDSRQDTQYF.